The 16 T cell receptor beta chains in this list originate from one sample, sequenced in a study of blood T cell repertoires in COVID-19. Generated by immunoSEQ multiplex PCR, the TCRdb table keeps only in-frame clones and is missing some. The table lists about 160,000 clones, approximately 80% of them singletons. The sample consisted of peripheral blood. The receptors originated from a woman older than 75 with active or convalescent COVID-19.

CDR3 amino acids: CASSLVGGESTDTQYF. As DNA, the CDR3 is TGTGCCAGCAGCTTAGTTGGCGGGGAGAGCACAGATACGCAGTATTTT. The chain employs TRBV11-2 and TRBJ2-3; D might be TRBD2 (6 bases). CDR1 SGHAT and CDR2 FQNNGV come from the germline V gene. The CDR3 loop spans 16 amino acids. V was clipped by 1 base and J by 0 bases, with 11 bases between them.

The V gene is TRBV4-2, the J gene TRBJ1-1; D is uncertain. The CDR3 consists of 14 residues. Germline V gene sequence: CDR1 LGHNA, CDR2 YNFKEQ. The V end lost 2 bases, the J end lost 7 bases, and 14 bases lay between the germline ends. This chain's CDR3 is CASSQNFRDGEAFF. The CDR3 coding sequence is TGTGCCAGCAGCCAAAACTTCCGGGATGGTGAAGCTTTCTTT.

As to this clone: The DNA is omitted, as the CDR3 cannot be located on it reliably, and the CDR3 follows TCRdb's listing. This chain joins TRBV21-1 and TRBJ2-4; the table's D gene call, TRBD1, was not cross checked with the DNA. TRBV21-1 represents a pseudogene. Both ends counted, the CDR3 spans 19 residues. CDR3 region: CASSKVGSGTDTPKNIQYF.

The chain combines TRBV27 with TRBJ1-1; 11 positions agree with TRBD1. The CDR3 is 15 amino acids. Looked up from germline, CDR1 is MNHEY and CDR2 is SMNVEV (reference sequence). V gave up 4 bases and J gave up 10 bases; unmatched junction bases: 11. The CDR3, as DNA: TGTGCCAGCAGTTCCCTTGACCCGGGACAGGGGGGAGCTTTCTTT. Encoded protein: CASSSLDPGQGGAFF.

The gene calls are TRBV14 and TRBJ1-1, with D hard to call. CDR1 and CDR2 (germline): SGHDN, FVKESK. V shed 4 bases and J shed 7 bases, with 13 bases lying between them. The CDR3 extends over 13 amino acids. The CDR3 bases are TGTGCCAGCAGCCTCACACGAGGAGGTGAAGCTTTCTTT. It codes for CASSLTRGGEAFF.

V is TRBV7-9 and J is TRBJ2-2; the match to TRBD1 covers 7 bases. Germline V lookup: CDR1 SEHNR, CDR2 FQNEAQ (reference sequence). With 6 bases clipped from V and 2 bases from J, the junction kept 6 bases outside the gene matches. The CDR3 loop spans 15 amino acids. The CDR3 coding sequence is TGTGCCAGCAGGGGCGGACAGGCAAACACCGGGGAGCTGTTTTTT. This gives the protein CASRGGQANTGELFF. Using reference TRBV7-9 and TRBJ2-2 for the parts outside the CDR3, the full variable domain is DTGVSQNPRHKITKRGQNVTFRCDPISEHNRLYWYRQTLGQGPEFLTYFQNEAQLEKSRLLSDRFSAERPKGSFSTLEIQRTEQGDSAMYLCASRGGQANTGELFFGEGSRLTVL.

The CDR3 is CASSYLDRGLTEAFF. In DNA, the CDR3 is TGTGCCAGTAGTTACTTGGACAGGGGGCTAACTGAAGCTTTCTTT. This chain joins TRBV19 and TRBJ1-1, with 11 bases matching TRBD1. The CDR3 is made up of 15 amino acids. The trim removed 5 bases at V and 5 bases at J, leaving 7 bases unmatched. Germline CDR1 LNHDA, CDR2 SQIVND (reference sequence).

The CDR3 nucleotides are TGTGCCAGCTCACCCGGGACAGGGGTCGGCTACGAGCAGTACTTC. Translation gives CASSPGTGVGYEQYF. The gene calls are TRBV18 and TRBJ2-7; 10 bases fit TRBD1. Germline trimming cut 3 bases from V and 3 bases from J; bases unmatched to any gene: 5. The CDR3 length is 15 residues. CDR1 is KGHSH and CDR2 is LQKENI in the germline V gene.

V gene TRBV7-2 combines with J gene TRBJ1-5; 7 bases are a match to TRBD1. CDR1 SGHTA and CDR2 FQGNSA come from the germline V gene. This CDR3 region has 16 residues. Unmatched junction bases numbered 3, after V lost 1 base and J lost 0 bases. The CDR3 here is CASSLDGQVSNQPQHF. The CDR3, as DNA: TGTGCCAGCAGCTTAGATGGACAGGTTAGCAATCAGCCCCAGCATTTT.

The J gene is TRBJ2-1, the V gene TRBV24-1; 8 positions agree with TRBD1. The length of the CDR3 is 16 residues. CDR1 is KGHDR and CDR2 is SFDVKD in the germline V gene. Trimming cost V 4 bases and J 7 bases; bases outside gene matches: 11. DNA for the CDR3: TGTGCCACCAGTGAGACCCGGGACAGGTCTATTAATGAGCAGTTCTTC. Translated: CATSETRDRSINEQFF.

V and J are TRBV4-1 and TRBJ1-5; tentative D call: TRBD1 (6 bases). This CDR3 has 17 amino acids. Germline CDR1 and CDR2: MGHRA and YSYEKL. The germline V and J ends were trimmed by 1 base and 4 bases, with 17 bases remaining between them. In DNA form, the CDR3 reads TGCGCCAGCAGCCAAGGGGGAGGGGGGATTGGGAATCAGCCCCAGCATTTT. Residues: CASSQGGGGIGNQPQHF.

The chain recombines TRBV18 with TRBJ1-4; D gene unclear. The CDR3 has 14 amino acids. Germline CDR1 is KGHSH and CDR2 is LQKENI. Trimming took off 3 bases at V and 3 bases at J, with 8 bases between the two ends. CDR3 bases: TGTGCCAGCTCACCGATGAGTTCTAATGAAAAACTGTTTTTT. This gives the protein CASSPMSSNEKLFF.

V gene TRBV9 combines with J gene TRBJ2-7, with 8 bases matching TRBD1. CDR3 length: 15 residues. Unmatched junction bases numbered 8, after V lost 4 bases and J lost 2 bases. From germline, CDR1 is SGDLS and CDR2 YYNGEE. This CDR3 is CASSPGTGGTYEQYF. The DNA for the CDR3 is TGTGCCAGCAGCCCCGGGACAGGAGGTACCTACGAGCAGTACTTC.

This chain uses TRBV24-1 with TRBJ2-3, with TRBD1 matching 12 bases. The germline CDR1 and CDR2 sequences are KGHDR and SFDVKD. CDR3 length equals 16 residues. V shed 3 bases, J shed 4 bases, and the junction held 4 bases outside the gene matches. The CDR3 sequence is CATSDPGQGASDTQYF. CDR3 DNA: TGTGCCACCAGTGATCCGGGACAGGGGGCATCAGATACGCAGTATTTT.

The CDR3 DNA reads as TGTGCCAGCTCACCCGCGGAGGGTACCACTGAAGCTTTCTTT. This encodes CASSPAEGTTEAFF. The J gene is TRBJ1-1, the V gene TRBV18; D call uncertain. The CDR3 sequence is 14 residues long. Trimming took off 3 bases at V and 4 bases at J, with 12 bases between the two ends. Per the germline V gene, CDR1 is KGHSH and CDR2 is LQKENI.

This clone appeared many times. DNA for the CDR3: TGCGCCAGCAGCCCCCAGGTCTCACCTAATCAGCCCCAGCATTTT. The encoded protein is CASSPQVSPNQPQHF. The gene calls are TRBV4-3 and TRBJ1-5; D is uncertain. CDR1 LGHNA and CDR2 YSLEER come from the germline V gene. This CDR3 contains 15 residues. Trimming cost V 4 bases and J 4 bases, with 14 bases left between them.